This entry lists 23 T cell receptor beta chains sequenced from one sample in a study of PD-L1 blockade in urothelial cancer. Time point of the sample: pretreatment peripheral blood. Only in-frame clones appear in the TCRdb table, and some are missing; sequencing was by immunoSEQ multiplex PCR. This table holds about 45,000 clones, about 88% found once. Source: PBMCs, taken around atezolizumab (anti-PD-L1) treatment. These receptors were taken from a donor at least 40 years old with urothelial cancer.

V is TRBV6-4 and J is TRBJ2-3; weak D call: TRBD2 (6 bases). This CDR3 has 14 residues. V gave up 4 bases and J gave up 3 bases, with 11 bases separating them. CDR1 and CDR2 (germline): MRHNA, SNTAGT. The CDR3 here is CASSVTSQTDTQYF. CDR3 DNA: TGTGCCAGCAGTGTTACTAGCCAGACAGATACGCAGTATTTT.

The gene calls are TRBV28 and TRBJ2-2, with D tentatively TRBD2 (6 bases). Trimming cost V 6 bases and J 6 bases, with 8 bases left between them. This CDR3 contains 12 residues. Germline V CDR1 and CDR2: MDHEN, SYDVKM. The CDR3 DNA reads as TGTGCCAGCAGGGGGGGTTCCGGGGAGCTGTTTTTT. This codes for CASRGGSGELFF.

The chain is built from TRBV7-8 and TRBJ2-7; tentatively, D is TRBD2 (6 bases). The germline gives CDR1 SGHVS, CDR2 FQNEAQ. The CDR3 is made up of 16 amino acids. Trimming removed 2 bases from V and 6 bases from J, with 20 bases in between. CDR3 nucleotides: TGTGCCAGCAGCTTAAGTCGCTCGGGAGTGTCCGGCGAGCAGTACTTC. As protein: CASSLSRSGVSGEQYF.

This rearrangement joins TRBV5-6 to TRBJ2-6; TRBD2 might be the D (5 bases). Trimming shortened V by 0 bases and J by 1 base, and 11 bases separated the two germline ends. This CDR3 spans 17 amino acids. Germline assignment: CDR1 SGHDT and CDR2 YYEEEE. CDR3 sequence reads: CASSLAVGGSGANVLTF. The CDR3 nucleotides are TGTGCCAGCAGCTTGGCGGTCGGAGGTTCTGGGGCCAACGTCCTGACTTTC.

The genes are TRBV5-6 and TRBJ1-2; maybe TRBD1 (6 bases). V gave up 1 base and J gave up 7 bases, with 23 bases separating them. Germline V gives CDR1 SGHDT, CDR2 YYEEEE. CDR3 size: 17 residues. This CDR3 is CASSLTPLTSGAAGYTF. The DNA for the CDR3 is TGTGCCAGCAGCTTGACCCCTCTAACGTCAGGGGCTGCTGGCTACACCTTC.

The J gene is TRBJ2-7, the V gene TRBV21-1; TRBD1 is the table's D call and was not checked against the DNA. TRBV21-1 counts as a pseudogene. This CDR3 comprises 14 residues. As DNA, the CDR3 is TGTGCCAGCAGCGGACAGGGGGCGGAGTACGAGCAGTACTTC. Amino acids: CASSGQGAEYEQYF.

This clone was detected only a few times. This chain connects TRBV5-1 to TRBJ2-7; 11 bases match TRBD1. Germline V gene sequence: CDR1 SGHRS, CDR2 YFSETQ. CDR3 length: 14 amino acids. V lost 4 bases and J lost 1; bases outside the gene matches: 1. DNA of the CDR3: TGCGCCAGCAGCCGGGACAGGGGGTCCTACGAGCAGTACTTC. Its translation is CASSRDRGSYEQYF. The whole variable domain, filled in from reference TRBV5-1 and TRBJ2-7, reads KAGVTQTPRYLIKTRGQQVTLSCSPISGHRSVSWYQQTPGQGLQFLFEYFSETQRNKGNFPGRFSGRQFSNSRSEMNVSTLELGDSALYLCASSRDRGSYEQYFGPGTRLTVT.

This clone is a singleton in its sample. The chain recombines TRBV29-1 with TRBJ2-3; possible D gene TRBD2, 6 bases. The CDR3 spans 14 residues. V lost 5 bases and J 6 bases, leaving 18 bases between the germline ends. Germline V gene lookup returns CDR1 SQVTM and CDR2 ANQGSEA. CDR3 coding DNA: TGCAGCGTTCGGAGGGGTAGCCAGATTGATACGCAGTATTTT. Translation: CSVRRGSQIDTQYF.

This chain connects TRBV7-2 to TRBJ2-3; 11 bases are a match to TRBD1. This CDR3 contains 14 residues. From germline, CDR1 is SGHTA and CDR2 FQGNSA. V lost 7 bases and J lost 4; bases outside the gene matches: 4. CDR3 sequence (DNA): TGTGCCAGCACCCGGACAGGGGGCTCAGATACGCAGTATTTT. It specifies CASTRTGGSDTQYF.

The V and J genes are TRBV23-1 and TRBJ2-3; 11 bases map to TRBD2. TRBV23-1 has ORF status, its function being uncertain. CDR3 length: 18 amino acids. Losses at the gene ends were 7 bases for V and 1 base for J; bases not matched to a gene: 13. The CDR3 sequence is CASKGLAGGPRGTDTQYF. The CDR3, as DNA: TGCGCCAGCAAAGGGCTAGCGGGAGGACCTCGGGGCACAGATACGCAGTATTTT.

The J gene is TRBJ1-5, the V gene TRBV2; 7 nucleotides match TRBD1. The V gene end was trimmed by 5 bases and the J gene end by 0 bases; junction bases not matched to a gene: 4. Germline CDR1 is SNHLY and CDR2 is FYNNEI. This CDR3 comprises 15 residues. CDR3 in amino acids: CASSQQGISNQPQHF. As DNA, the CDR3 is TGTGCCAGCAGTCAACAGGGGATTAGCAATCAGCCCCAGCATTTT.

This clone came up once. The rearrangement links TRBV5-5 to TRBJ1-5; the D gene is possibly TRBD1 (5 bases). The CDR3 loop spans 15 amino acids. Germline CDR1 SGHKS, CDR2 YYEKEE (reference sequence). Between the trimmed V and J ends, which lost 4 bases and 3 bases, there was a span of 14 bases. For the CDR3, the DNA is TGTGCCAGCAGCGGCGGGGGTCCTCTCAATCAGCCCCAGCATTTT. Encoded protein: CASSGGGPLNQPQHF.

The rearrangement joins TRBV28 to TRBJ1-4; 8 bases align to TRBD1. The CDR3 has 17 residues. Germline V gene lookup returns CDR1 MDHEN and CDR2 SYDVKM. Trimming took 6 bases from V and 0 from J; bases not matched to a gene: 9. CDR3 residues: CASSSGQGSTTNEKLFF. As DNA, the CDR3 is TGTGCCAGCAGCTCCGGACAGGGCTCCACAACTAATGAAAAACTGTTTTTT.

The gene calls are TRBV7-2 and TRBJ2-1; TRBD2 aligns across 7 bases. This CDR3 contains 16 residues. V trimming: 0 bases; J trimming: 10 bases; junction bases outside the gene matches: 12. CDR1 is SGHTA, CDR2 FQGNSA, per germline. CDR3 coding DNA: TGTGCCAGCAGCTTAGCCACTACTAGCGCTCGGGGGGAGCAGTTCTTC. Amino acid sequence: CASSLATTSARGEQFF.

CDR3 DNA sequence: TGTGCCAGCAGCTCCGAGTCGGGGCGGGGTCAAGAGACCCAGTACTTC. As protein: CASSSESGRGQETQYF. This chain connects TRBV5-6 to TRBJ2-5; D is perhaps TRBD2 (6 bases). Trimming pared 3 bases from V and 2 bases from J, leaving 17 bases between. Germline CDR1 and CDR2: SGHDT and YYEEEE. The CDR3 totals 16 residues.

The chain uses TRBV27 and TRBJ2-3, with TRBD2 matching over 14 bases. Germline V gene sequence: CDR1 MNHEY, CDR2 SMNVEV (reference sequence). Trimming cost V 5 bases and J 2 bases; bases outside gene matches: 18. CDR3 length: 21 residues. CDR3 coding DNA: TGTGCCAGCAGTCGTGGCGAGGGACTAGCGGGAGTGTGGGTTACCACAGATACGCAGTATTTT. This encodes CASSRGEGLAGVWVTTDTQYF.

The CDR3 bases are TGTGCCAGCTCTGTGGGAGGGAGGGATCAGCCCCAGCATTTT. This codes for CASSVGGRDQPQHF. This chain joins TRBV18 and TRBJ1-5; D remains unclear. V was shortened by 6 bases and J by 5 bases, with 14 bases between the two germline ends. This CDR3 has 14 residues. CDR1 is KGHSH, CDR2 LQKENI, per germline.

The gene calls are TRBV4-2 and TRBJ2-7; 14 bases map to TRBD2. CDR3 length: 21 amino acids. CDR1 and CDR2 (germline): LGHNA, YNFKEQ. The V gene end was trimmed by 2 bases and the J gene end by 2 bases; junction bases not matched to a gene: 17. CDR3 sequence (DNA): TGTGCCAGCAGCCAACGCCCCCCCGGGACTAGCGGGAGTCGTGGGGCCTACGAGCAGTACTTC. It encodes CASSQRPPGTSGSRGAYEQYF.

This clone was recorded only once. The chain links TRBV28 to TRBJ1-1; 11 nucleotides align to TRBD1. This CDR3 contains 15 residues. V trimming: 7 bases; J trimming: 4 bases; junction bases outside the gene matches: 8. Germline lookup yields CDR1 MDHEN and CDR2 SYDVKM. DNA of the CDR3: TGTGCCAGCACCCTGGGTGGGACAGGGGGCACTGAAGCTTTCTTT. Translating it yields CASTLGGTGGTEAFF. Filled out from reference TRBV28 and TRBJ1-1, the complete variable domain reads DVKVTQSSRYLVKRTGEKVFLECVQDMDHENMFWYRQDPGLGLRLIYFSYDVKMKEKGDIPEGYSVSREKKERFSLILESASTNQTSMYLCASTLGGTGGTEAFFGQGTRLTVV.

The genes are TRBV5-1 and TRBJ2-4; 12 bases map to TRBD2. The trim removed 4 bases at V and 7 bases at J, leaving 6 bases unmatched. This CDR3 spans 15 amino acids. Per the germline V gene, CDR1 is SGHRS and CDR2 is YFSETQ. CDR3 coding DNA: TGCGCCAGCAGCACAGCCGGGACTAGCGGGAACATTCAGTACTTC. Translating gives CASSTAGTSGNIQYF. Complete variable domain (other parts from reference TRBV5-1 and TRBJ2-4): KAGVTQTPRYLIKTRGQQVTLSCSPISGHRSVSWYQQTPGQGLQFLFEYFSETQRNKGNFPGRFSGRQFSNSRSEMNVSTLELGDSALYLCASSTAGTSGNIQYFGAGTRLSVL.

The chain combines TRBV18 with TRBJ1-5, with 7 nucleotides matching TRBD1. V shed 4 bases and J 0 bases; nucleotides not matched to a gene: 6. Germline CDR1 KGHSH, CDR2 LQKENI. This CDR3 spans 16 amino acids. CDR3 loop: CASSQGQPLSNQPQHF. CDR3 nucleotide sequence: TGTGCCAGCTCACAGGGACAGCCCCTTAGCAATCAGCCCCAGCATTTT.

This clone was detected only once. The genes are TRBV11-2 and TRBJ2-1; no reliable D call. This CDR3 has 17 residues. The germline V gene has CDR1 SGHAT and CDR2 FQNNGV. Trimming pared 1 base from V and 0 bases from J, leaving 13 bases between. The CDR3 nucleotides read TGTGCCAGCAGCTTAGGTGGAGCCCGAAGCTCCTACAATGAGCAGTTCTTC. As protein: CASSLGGARSSYNEQFF.

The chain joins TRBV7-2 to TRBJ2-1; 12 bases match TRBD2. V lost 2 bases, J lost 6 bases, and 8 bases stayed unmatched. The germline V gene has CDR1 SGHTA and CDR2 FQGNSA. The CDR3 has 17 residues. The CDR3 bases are TGTGCCAGCAGCTTATTCCTAGCGGGAGGGCCAGGCAATGAGCAGTTCTTC. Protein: CASSLFLAGGPGNEQFF.